This is a list of T cell receptor beta chains from one sample in a study of blood T cells in healthy people across ages. Each CDR3 protein gets one entry after TCRdb re-called the 5' RACE reads with MiXCR. The sample contains about 2 million distinct CDR3 sequences, about 49% of which appear only once. The sequenced material came from blood. The receptors originated from a woman in her 40s in good health. Each CDR3 is given with its conserved first and last residue. The order of the fields is clone size, J gene, V gene, CDR3 length, D gene, CDR3 protein, CDR3 DNA. A D gene is named only where the DNA matches it firmly. The size of a clone is reported for some rows only, either as once, few or many, or as a class for expanded clones.

abundance: NA
j_gene: TRBJ2-5
v_gene: TRBV4-2
len: 14
d_gene: NA
CDR3aa: CASSQDQRSETQYF
CDR3nt: TGTGCCAGCAGCCAAGATCAGAGGTCAGAGACCCAGTACTTC

abundance: NA
j_gene: TRBJ2-5
v_gene: TRBV6-5
len: 16
d_gene: NA
CDR3aa: CASSYSPGVVKETQYF
CDR3nt: TGTGCCAGCAGTTACTCCCCGGGGGTCGTTAAAGAGACCCAGTACTTC

abundance: NA
j_gene: TRBJ2-6
v_gene: TRBV20-1
len: 18
d_gene: TRBD1
CDR3aa: CSARGDRLWTTGANVLTF
CDR3nt: TGCAGTGCTAGAGGGGACAGGTTATGGACGACCGGGGCCAACGTCCTGACTTTC

abundance: NA
j_gene: TRBJ1-2
v_gene: TRBV5-5
len: 15
d_gene: NA
CDR3aa: CASSMAGPGEDGYTF
CDR3nt: TGTGCCAGCAGCATGGCGGGCCCCGGGGAGGATGGCTACACCTTC

abundance: few
j_gene: TRBJ2-5
v_gene: TRBV4-2
len: 16
d_gene: TRBD2
CDR3aa: CASSQGIAGGQETQYF
CDR3nt: TGTGCCAGCAGCCAAGGAATAGCGGGGGGTCAAGAGACCCAGTACTTC

abundance: NA
j_gene: TRBJ2-7
v_gene: TRBV6-5
len: 15
d_gene: TRBD1
CDR3aa: CASSTPGQQVYEQYF
CDR3nt: TGTGCCAGCAGTACCCCGGGACAGCAAGTGTACGAGCAGTACTTC

abundance: NA
j_gene: TRBJ2-4
v_gene: TRBV6-2/TRBV6-3
len: 14
d_gene: TRBD1
CDR3aa: CASSATGKKNIQYF
CDR3nt: TGTGCCAGCAGCGCGACAGGGAAAAAAAACATTCAGTACTTC

abundance: NA
j_gene: TRBJ2-7
v_gene: TRBV28
len: 18
d_gene: TRBD2
CDR3aa: CASRTLTSGLISYNEQYF
CDR3nt: TGTGCCAGCAGAACCTTGACTAGCGGACTAATCTCCTACAATGAGCAGTACTTC

abundance: few
j_gene: TRBJ2-1
v_gene: TRBV14
len: 15
d_gene: NA
CDR3aa: CASSHVGGQHNEQFF
CDR3nt: TGTGCCAGCAGTCACGTCGGGGGGCAACACAATGAGCAGTTCTTC

abundance: once
j_gene: TRBJ1-1
v_gene: TRBV12-3/TRBV12-4
len: 15
d_gene: NA
CDR3aa: CASSSTGHPNTEAFF
CDR3nt: TGTGCCAGCAGTTCTACGGGACACCCGAACACTGAAGCTTTCTTT

abundance: NA
j_gene: TRBJ1-5
v_gene: TRBV7-2
len: 14
d_gene: NA
CDR3aa: CASRSDGEFSPQHF
CDR3nt: TGTGCCAGCAGATCGGACGGAGAGTTTTCGCCCCAGCATTTT

abundance: few
j_gene: TRBJ1-5
v_gene: TRBV29-1
len: 12
d_gene: NA
CDR3aa: CSVVESNQPQHF
CDR3nt: TGCAGCGTTGTGGAAAGCAATCAGCCCCAGCATTTT

abundance: NA
j_gene: TRBJ2-1
v_gene: TRBV4-3
len: 18
d_gene: TRBD2
CDR3aa: CASSQFGGGGDGDNEQFF
CDR3nt: TGCGCCAGCAGCCAATTTGGGGGGGGTGGTGACGGAGACAATGAGCAGTTCTTC

abundance: few
j_gene: TRBJ2-7
v_gene: TRBV11-2
len: 15
d_gene: NA
CDR3aa: CASSLGLGGLNEQYF
CDR3nt: TGTGCCAGCAGCTTAGGGTTAGGGGGTCTCAACGAGCAGTACTTC

abundance: NA
j_gene: TRBJ2-1
v_gene: TRBV4-3
len: 13
d_gene: NA
CDR3aa: CASSQYFGGEQFF
CDR3nt: TGCGCCAGCAGCCAATACTTCGGGGGTGAGCAGTTCTTC

abundance: NA
j_gene: TRBJ2-3
v_gene: TRBV20-1
len: 16
d_gene: TRBD2
CDR3aa: CSATGLAGAEADTQYF
CDR3nt: TGCAGTGCTACCGGACTAGCGGGGGCCGAAGCAGATACGCAGTATTTT

abundance: NA
j_gene: TRBJ2-5
v_gene: TRBV28
len: 16
d_gene: TRBD1
CDR3aa: CASSRMGQGERETQYF
CDR3nt: TGTGCCAGCAGCCGAATGGGACAGGGGGAACGAGAGACCCAGTACTTC

abundance: NA
j_gene: TRBJ2-7
v_gene: TRBV11-1
len: 13
d_gene: TRBD1
CDR3aa: CASGRTGAYEQYF
CDR3nt: TGTGCCAGCGGCAGGACAGGGGCCTACGAGCAGTACTTC

abundance: NA
j_gene: TRBJ2-7
v_gene: TRBV10-3
len: 14
d_gene: NA
CDR3aa: CAIREGAGTYEQYF
CDR3nt: TGTGCCATCCGGGAGGGGGCAGGGACCTACGAGCAGTACTTC

abundance: NA
j_gene: TRBJ2-1
v_gene: TRBV7-2
len: 12
d_gene: NA
CDR3aa: CASRLNQGVQFF
CDR3nt: TGTGCCAGCAGATTAAATCAGGGCGTGCAGTTCTTC

abundance: NA
j_gene: TRBJ1-2
v_gene: TRBV20-1
len: 13
d_gene: TRBD1
CDR3aa: CSAQGGTGSGYTF
CDR3nt: TGCAGCGCACAAGGCGGGACAGGGAGCGGCTACACCTTC

abundance: NA
j_gene: TRBJ2-5
v_gene: TRBV21-1
len: 13
d_gene: NA
CDR3aa: CAKQGGCPETQYF
CDR3nt: TGTGCCAAACAGGGGGGCTGTCCGGAGACCCAGTACTTC

abundance: NA
j_gene: TRBJ2-3
v_gene: TRBV20-1
len: 18
d_gene: TRBD1
CDR3aa: CSARVSGQGLFGTDTQYF
CDR3nt: TGCAGTGCTAGAGTCTCGGGACAGGGCTTGTTTGGCACAGATACGCAGTATTTT

abundance: NA
j_gene: TRBJ2-1
v_gene: TRBV2
len: 15
d_gene: TRBD1
CDR3aa: CASRIVQGIGNEQFF
CDR3nt: TGTGCCAGCAGGATTGTACAGGGGATAGGCAATGAGCAGTTCTTC

abundance: NA
j_gene: TRBJ2-5
v_gene: TRBV20-1
len: 16
d_gene: TRBD2
CDR3aa: CSASWTSGGLEETQYF
CDR3nt: TGCAGTGCTTCCTGGACTAGCGGGGGCCTCGAAGAGACCCAGTACTTC

abundance: NA
j_gene: TRBJ2-5
v_gene: TRBV6-2/TRBV6-3
len: 14
d_gene: TRBD2
CDR3aa: CASSVTTSGGTQYF
CDR3nt: TGTGCCAGCAGTGTCACGACTAGCGGGGGGACCCAGTACTTC

abundance: NA
j_gene: TRBJ2-7
v_gene: TRBV28
len: 18
d_gene: NA
CDR3aa: CASSPPRKLRDYSYEQYF
CDR3nt: TGTGCCAGCAGTCCCCCCCGGAAGCTGAGAGACTATTCCTACGAGCAGTACTTC

abundance: NA
j_gene: TRBJ2-5
v_gene: TRBV20-1
len: 16
d_gene: TRBD1
CDR3aa: CSARDLAGGRQETQYF
CDR3nt: TGCAGTGCTAGAGATCTCGCAGGGGGAAGGCAAGAGACCCAGTACTTC

abundance: NA
j_gene: TRBJ2-6
v_gene: TRBV9
len: 17
d_gene: TRBD1
CDR3aa: CASSAQGQVAGANVLTF
CDR3nt: TGTGCCAGCAGCGCCCAGGGACAGGTCGCTGGGGCCAACGTCCTGACTTTC

abundance: NA
j_gene: TRBJ2-7
v_gene: TRBV7-2
len: 14
d_gene: NA
CDR3aa: CASSLAWGSYEQYF
CDR3nt: TGTGCCAGCAGCTTAGCGTGGGGATCCTACGAGCAGTACTTC

abundance: NA
j_gene: TRBJ2-3
v_gene: TRBV5-6
len: 17
d_gene: NA
CDR3aa: CASSFFGTQQRTDTQYF
CDR3nt: TGTGCCAGCAGCTTCTTTGGGACGCAGCAACGCACAGATACGCAGTATTTT

abundance: NA
j_gene: TRBJ1-2
v_gene: TRBV20-1
len: 12
d_gene: NA
CDR3aa: CSARIGVYGYTF
CDR3nt: TGCAGTGCTAGGATCGGGGTCTATGGCTACACCTTC

abundance: NA
j_gene: TRBJ2-5
v_gene: TRBV11-2
len: 14
d_gene: TRBD1
CDR3aa: CASSWDSYQETQYF
CDR3nt: TGTGCCAGCAGCTGGGACAGTTACCAAGAGACCCAGTACTTC

abundance: NA
j_gene: TRBJ2-5
v_gene: TRBV7-8
len: 12
d_gene: TRBD1
CDR3aa: CASSLGQGQEYF
CDR3nt: TGTGCCAGCAGCCTAGGACAGGGGCAGGAGTACTTC

abundance: NA
j_gene: TRBJ1-2
v_gene: TRBV4-1
len: 15
d_gene: NA
CDR3aa: CASSHRDTSNYGYTF
CDR3nt: TGCGCCAGCAGCCACCGGGACACCTCTAACTATGGCTACACCTTC

abundance: NA
j_gene: TRBJ2-1
v_gene: TRBV24-1
len: 17
d_gene: TRBD2
CDR3aa: CATSGLAGGNEYNEQFF
CDR3nt: TGTGCCACCAGTGGTCTAGCGGGGGGAAACGAATACAATGAGCAGTTCTTC

abundance: NA
j_gene: TRBJ2-6
v_gene: TRBV6-2/TRBV6-3
len: 14
d_gene: NA
CDR3aa: CASTEGTGANVLTF
CDR3nt: TGTGCCTCCACGGAGGGTACCGGGGCCAACGTCCTGACTTTC

abundance: NA
j_gene: TRBJ2-7
v_gene: TRBV7-2
len: 15
d_gene: NA
CDR3aa: CASSLGTLILEAQYF
CDR3nt: TGTGCCAGCAGCTTAGGGACACTGATCCTAGAGGCCCAGTACTTC

abundance: many
j_gene: TRBJ2-7
v_gene: TRBV4-1
len: 13
d_gene: NA
CDR3aa: CASSTDKSYEQYF
CDR3nt: TGCGCCAGCAGCACGGACAAGTCCTACGAGCAGTACTTC

abundance: few
j_gene: TRBJ2-3
v_gene: TRBV7-3
len: 15
d_gene: TRBD1
CDR3aa: CASSKDRGGTDTQYF
CDR3nt: TGTGCCAGCAGCAAAGACAGGGGAGGCACAGATACGCAGTATTTT

abundance: few
j_gene: TRBJ2-5
v_gene: TRBV28
len: 18
d_gene: TRBD2
CDR3aa: CASSQTSGGRGMLETQYF
CDR3nt: TGTGCCAGCAGCCAAACTAGCGGGGGGCGGGGAATGCTAGAGACCCAGTACTTC

abundance: NA
j_gene: TRBJ2-5
v_gene: TRBV5-1
len: 14
d_gene: NA
CDR3aa: CASSWSTVQETQYF
CDR3nt: TGCGCCAGCAGCTGGTCGACGGTCCAAGAGACCCAGTACTTC

abundance: NA
j_gene: TRBJ2-6
v_gene: TRBV11-2
len: 22
d_gene: TRBD2
CDR3aa: CASSLGGLSGGIRLSGANVLTF
CDR3nt: TGTGCCAGCAGCTTAGGAGGCCTTAGCGGGGGCATCCGACTCTCTGGGGCCAACGTCCTGACTTTC

abundance: NA
j_gene: TRBJ2-1
v_gene: TRBV5-1
len: 12
d_gene: TRBD1
CDR3aa: CASSADRVSQFF
CDR3nt: TGCGCCAGCAGCGCTGACAGGGTTTCTCAGTTCTTC

abundance: few
j_gene: TRBJ2-5
v_gene: TRBV5-5
len: 17
d_gene: TRBD2
CDR3aa: CASSLASAGGYQETQYF
CDR3nt: TGTGCCAGCAGCTTGGCTTCAGCGGGGGGTTACCAAGAGACCCAGTACTTC

abundance: NA
j_gene: TRBJ1-1
v_gene: TRBV7-9
len: 12
d_gene: TRBD1
CDR3aa: CASSLEGATAFF
CDR3nt: TGTGCCAGCAGCTTAGAGGGGGCTACGGCTTTCTTT

abundance: NA
j_gene: TRBJ2-1
v_gene: TRBV12-3/TRBV12-4
len: 14
d_gene: NA
CDR3aa: CASSVRGSGNEQFF
CDR3nt: TGTGCCAGCAGTGTTCGAGGCTCCGGGAATGAGCAGTTCTTC

abundance: NA
j_gene: TRBJ1-1
v_gene: TRBV6-2/TRBV6-3
len: 16
d_gene: NA
CDR3aa: CASNPPWEGRSSEAFF
CDR3nt: TGTGCCAGCAACCCGCCATGGGAGGGGCGCTCCTCTGAAGCTTTCTTT

abundance: NA
j_gene: TRBJ1-2
v_gene: TRBV9
len: 15
d_gene: NA
CDR3aa: CASSVGWGTNYGYTF
CDR3nt: TGTGCCAGCAGCGTAGGATGGGGCACCAACTATGGCTACACCTTC

abundance: NA
j_gene: TRBJ2-5
v_gene: TRBV28
len: 15
d_gene: NA
CDR3aa: CASIPLTSKRETQYF
CDR3nt: TGTGCCAGCATTCCCCTGACCTCAAAGAGGGAGACCCAGTACTTC

abundance: few
j_gene: TRBJ2-1
v_gene: TRBV6-2/TRBV6-3
len: 14
d_gene: TRBD2
CDR3aa: CASRHGLAYNEQFF
CDR3nt: TGTGCCAGCAGACACGGACTAGCTTACAATGAGCAGTTCTTC

abundance: NA
j_gene: TRBJ1-2
v_gene: TRBV7-9
len: 14
d_gene: NA
CDR3aa: CASSVFGTDYGYTF
CDR3nt: TGTGCCAGCAGCGTATTTGGGACGGATTATGGCTACACCTTC

abundance: NA
j_gene: TRBJ2-1
v_gene: TRBV24-1
len: 12
d_gene: NA
CDR3aa: CATSGWGYEQFF
CDR3nt: TGTGCCACCAGTGGGTGGGGATATGAGCAGTTCTTC

abundance: NA
j_gene: TRBJ2-5
v_gene: TRBV7-9
len: 19
d_gene: NA
CDR3aa: CASSLVRVQGAGSDETQYF
CDR3nt: TGTGCCAGCAGCTTAGTCCGGGTCCAAGGTGCGGGGTCGGATGAGACCCAGTACTTC